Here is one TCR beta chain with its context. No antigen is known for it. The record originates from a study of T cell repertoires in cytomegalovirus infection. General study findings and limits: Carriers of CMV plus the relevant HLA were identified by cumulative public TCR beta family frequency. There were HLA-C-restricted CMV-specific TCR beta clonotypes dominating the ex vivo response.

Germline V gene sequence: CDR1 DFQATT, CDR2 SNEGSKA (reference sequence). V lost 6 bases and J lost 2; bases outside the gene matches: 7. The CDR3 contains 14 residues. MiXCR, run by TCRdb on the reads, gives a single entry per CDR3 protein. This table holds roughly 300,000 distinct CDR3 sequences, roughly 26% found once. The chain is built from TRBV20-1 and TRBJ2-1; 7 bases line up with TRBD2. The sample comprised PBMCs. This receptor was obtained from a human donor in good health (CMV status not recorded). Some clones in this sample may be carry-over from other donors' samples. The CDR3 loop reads CSARAGGTYNEQFF. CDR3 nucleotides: TGCAGTGCCCGGGCCGGGGGGACCTACAATGAGCAGTTCTTC.